One sample yielded the 9 T cell receptor beta chains listed below, sequenced in a study of T cells in Graves' hyperthyroidism and ophthalmopathy. Amplification of TCR beta CDR3 regions used RNA as the template. RT-PCR in the first round (using the HTBI primer set) targeted the TCR CDR3. TCRdb reprocessed the multiplex PCR reads via MiXCR and lists one record per CDR3 protein. This sample has approximately 620,000 distinct CDR3 sequences, with about 15% found just once. The sequenced material came from blood. These receptors all stem from a woman under 40 with Graves' hyperthyroidism that later progressed to Graves' ophthalmopathy.

CDR3 sequence reads: CASSILKGDRGKDEQFF. The DNA of the CDR3 is TGTGCCAGTAGTATCCTCAAGGGGGACAGGGGGAAGGATGAGCAGTTCTTC. The J gene is TRBJ2-1, the V gene TRBV19; TRBD1 aligns across 11 bases. CDR1 and CDR2 from the germline V gene are LNHDA and SQIVND (reference sequence). The length of the CDR3 is 17 residues. V was pared by 3 bases and J by 8 bases, with 12 bases of the junction left unmatched.

The table lists this clonotype with many counts. V and J are TRBV2 and TRBJ2-3; D not resolved. Trimming took off 2 bases at V and 5 bases at J, with 11 bases between the two ends. This CDR3 is built from 14 residues. Germline V gene sequence: CDR1 SNHLY, CDR2 FYNNEI. The CDR3 nucleotides are TGTGCCAGCAGTGAACCAGCGCCAAAAGATACGCAGTATTTT. Amino acid sequence: CASSEPAPKDTQYF.

The chain combines TRBV14 with TRBJ1-1; D not resolved. With 4 bases removed from V and 4 bases from J, the gap between germline ends came to 10 bases. CDR1 SGHDN and CDR2 FVKESK come from the germline V gene. This CDR3 has 13 amino acids. DNA for the CDR3: TGTGCCAGCAGCCGATTCGCTGGCACTGAAGCTTTCTTT. It translates to CASSRFAGTEAFF.

This clonotype appeared a few times. V and J are TRBV18 and TRBJ1-2, with no clear D. The V end lost 3 bases, the J end lost 0 bases, and 14 bases lay between the germline ends. Germline V lookup: CDR1 KGHSH, CDR2 LQKENI. The CDR3 has 16 residues. CDR3 loop: CASSPSPPEANYGYTF. DNA for the CDR3: TGTGCCAGCTCACCCTCCCCCCCGGAGGCTAACTATGGCTACACCTTC. Together with reference TRBV18 and TRBJ1-2, the CDR3 gives the full variable domain: NAGVMQNPRHLVRRRGQEARLRCSPMKGHSHVYWYRQLPEEGLKFMVYLQKENIIDESGMPKERFSAEFPKEGPSILRIQQVVRGDSAAYFCASSPSPPEANYGYTFGSGTRLTVV.

This chain joins TRBV5-6 and TRBJ1-1; 7 bases fit TRBD1. CDR1 SGHDT and CDR2 YYEEEE come from the germline V gene. The CDR3 has 14 residues. V dropped 5 bases and J dropped 4; count of bases not matched to a gene: 8. CDR3 nucleotide sequence: TGTGCCAGCAGTTCCGACAGGGAGATCACTGAAGCTTTCTTT. It translates to CASSSDREITEAFF.

J is TRBJ1-3 and V is TRBV5-1; D is ambiguous. The CDR3 runs to 13 residues. Trimming stripped 6 bases from V and 0 bases from J, with 7 bases between. The germline gives CDR1 SGHRS, CDR2 YFSETQ. In DNA, the CDR3 is TGCGCCAGCAAGGATCCCTCTGGAAACACCATATATTTT. Protein: CASKDPSGNTIYF.

This clonotype was seen many times. A read error may be the cause here, since a much bigger clone is one base away. This chain connects TRBV7-2 to TRBJ2-7; D is unresolved. Germline CDR1 SGHTA, CDR2 FQGNSA. This CDR3 is 13 amino acids long. Between the trimmed V and J ends, which lost 5 bases and 5 bases, there was a span of 13 bases. The CDR3 sequence: CASSLPEYNEQYF. CDR3 nucleotides: TGTGCCAGCAGCCTCCCGGAGTACAACGAGCAGTACTTC.

At least ten counts were recorded for this clonotype. J is TRBJ1-2 and V is TRBV5-1, with D perhaps matching TRBD1 (6 bases). This CDR3 is built from 13 residues. Trimming shortened V by 6 bases and J by 6 bases, and 15 bases separated the two germline ends. The germline V gene encodes CDR1 SGHRS and CDR2 YFSETQ. The CDR3 sequence is CASKDGGLNGYTF. CDR3 in DNA: TGCGCCAGCAAGGATGGGGGGCTGAATGGCTACACCTTC.

The chain has TRBV5-6 and TRBJ2-7; 7 nucleotides line up with TRBD2. The CDR3 covers 15 residues. J gave up 3 bases and V 2 bases, and 8 bases lay outside the gene matches. Germline V gene sequence: CDR1 SGHDT, CDR2 YYEEEE. CDR3 nucleotide sequence: TGTGCCAGCAGCTTAGTAGAGGCGGGAGACTACGAGCAGTACTTC. Protein: CASSLVEAGDYEQYF.